This TCR beta chain was retrieved from a study of cytomegalovirus exposure and HLA in healthy donors. Study-wide findings and caveats: According to reports, the classifier identified cytomegalovirus status with high specificity and sensitivity. Most TCR sequences showed up rarely, but some public TCRs showed up in many donors. Researchers catalogued 150 or so TCR beta chains as cytomegalovirus-associated.

CDR3 size: 13 residues. The V gene's germline CDR1 is MNHEY and CDR2 SVGAGI. The ends were cut back, 2 bases at V and 6 bases at J, with 5 bases in the middle. Data came from immunoSEQ multiplex PCR; TCRdb stores just in-frame clones and leaves some out. Among about 270,000 clones listed, 80% to 90% were seen once. Remarks on this clone: Its antigen is still unknown.

Input material: PBMCs. The gene calls are TRBV6-5 and TRBJ1-6; D is undetermined. This TCR was recovered from a woman aged 18-35 years in good health and CMV-seronegative. The CDR3 sequence is CASSYLLNSPLHF. The DNA for the CDR3 is TGTGCCAGCAGTTACCTCCTTAATTCACCCCTCCACTTT.